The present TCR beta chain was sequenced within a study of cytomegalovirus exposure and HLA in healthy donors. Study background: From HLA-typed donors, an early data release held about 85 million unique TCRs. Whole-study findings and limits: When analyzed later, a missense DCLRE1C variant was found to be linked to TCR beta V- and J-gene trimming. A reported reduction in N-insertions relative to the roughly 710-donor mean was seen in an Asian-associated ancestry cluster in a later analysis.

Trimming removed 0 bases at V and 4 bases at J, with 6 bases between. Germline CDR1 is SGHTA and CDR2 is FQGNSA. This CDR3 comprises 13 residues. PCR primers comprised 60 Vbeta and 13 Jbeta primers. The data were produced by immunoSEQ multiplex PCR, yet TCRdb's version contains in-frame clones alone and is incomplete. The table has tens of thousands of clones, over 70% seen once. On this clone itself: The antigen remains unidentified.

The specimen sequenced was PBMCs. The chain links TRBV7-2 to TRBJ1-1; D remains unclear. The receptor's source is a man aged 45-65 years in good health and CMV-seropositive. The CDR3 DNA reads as TGTGCCAGCAGCTTAGCGGAGGGCACTGAAGCTTTCTTT. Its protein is CASSLAEGTEAFF. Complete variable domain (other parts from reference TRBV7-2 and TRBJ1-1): GAGVSQSPSNKVTEKGKDVELRCDPISGHTALYWYRQSLGQGLEFLIYFQGNSAPDKSGLPSDRFSAERTGGSVSTLTIQRTQQEDSAVYLCASSLAEGTEAFFGQGTRLTVV.